The rows below give T cell receptor beta chains drawn from one sample of a study of shared clonotypes between healthy human individuals. The table came from immunoSEQ multiplex PCR; TCRdb's copy has only in-frame clones and leaves some out. The sample shows a few million clones, 85% to 95% of them seen only once. The source material was naive CD4+ T cells from PBMCs. The receptors here all came from a man aged 18 to 35 in good health. Some clones in this sample may be carry-over from other donors' samples. Each CDR3 is given with its conserved first and last residue. Each record gives: V gene, clone size, D gene, J gene, CDR3 protein, CDR3 DNA. The D gene is left open where the match is weak. Part of the rows lack a size; the others show once, few, many or a class for expanded clones.

v_call: TRBV9
clone_size: -
d_call: -
j_call: TRBJ2-3
cdr3_aa: CASSVVGSGTDTQYF
cdr3_nt: TGTGCCAGCAGCGTAGTTGGGAGTGGTACAGATACGCAGTATTTT

v_call: TRBV28
clone_size: -
d_call: -
j_call: TRBJ2-1
cdr3_aa: CASSPSVGSYNEQFF
cdr3_nt: TGTGCCAGCAGTCCCTCGGTGGGATCCTACAATGAGCAGTTCTTC

v_call: TRBV7-9
clone_size: -
d_call: -
j_call: TRBJ1-5
cdr3_aa: CASSLEHGNQPQHF
cdr3_nt: TGTGCCAGCAGCTTAGAACACGGCAATCAGCCCCAGCATTTT

v_call: TRBV6-5
clone_size: -
d_call: TRBD1
j_call: TRBJ1-3
cdr3_aa: CASRPDRESGNTIYF
cdr3_nt: TGTGCCAGCAGGCCGGACAGGGAGTCTGGAAACACCATATATTTT

v_call: TRBV5-4
clone_size: -
d_call: -
j_call: TRBJ2-3
cdr3_aa: CASSLQGSTDTQYF
cdr3_nt: TGTGCCAGCAGCTTGCAGGGAAGCACAGATACGCAGTATTTT

v_call: TRBV19
clone_size: -
d_call: -
j_call: TRBJ2-2
cdr3_aa: CASCPSTPNTGELFF
cdr3_nt: TGTGCCAGCTGTCCGTCCACGCCGAACACCGGGGAGCTGTTTTTT

v_call: TRBV7-9
clone_size: -
d_call: -
j_call: TRBJ2-1
cdr3_aa: CASSLRGGPQQFF
cdr3_nt: TGTGCCAGCAGCTTGAGGGGGGGGCCCCAACAGTTCTTC

v_call: TRBV28
clone_size: -
d_call: TRBD2
j_call: TRBJ2-2
cdr3_aa: CASSPLGRGVKDTGELFF
cdr3_nt: TGTGCCAGCAGTCCCCTCGGGCGGGGGGTGAAGGACACCGGGGAGCTGTTTTTT

v_call: TRBV28
clone_size: once
d_call: TRBD2
j_call: TRBJ2-5
cdr3_aa: CASSARGSTSWETQYF
cdr3_nt: TGTGCCAGCAGTGCTCGAGGATCGACTAGCTGGGAGACCCAGTACTTC

v_call: TRBV7-2
clone_size: -
d_call: -
j_call: TRBJ2-5
cdr3_aa: CASSLVAPAGKFGETQYF
cdr3_nt: TGTGCCAGCAGCTTAGTTGCCCCGGCAGGGAAGTTCGGGGAGACCCAGTACTTC

v_call: TRBV5-4
clone_size: -
d_call: -
j_call: TRBJ2-5
cdr3_aa: CASSPGDRGETQYF
cdr3_nt: TGTGCCAGCAGCCCGGGAGACCGCGGAGAGACCCAGTACTTC

v_call: TRBV11-2
clone_size: -
d_call: -
j_call: TRBJ1-5
cdr3_aa: CASSLAGTTNQPQHF
cdr3_nt: TGTGCCAGCAGCTTAGCGGGGACAACTAATCAGCCCCAGCATTTT

v_call: TRBV5-1
clone_size: once
d_call: TRBD1
j_call: TRBJ1-4
cdr3_aa: CASSMGQAVGNEKLFF
cdr3_nt: TGCGCCAGCAGCATGGGACAGGCGGTCGGTAATGAAAAACTGTTTTTT

v_call: TRBV2
clone_size: -
d_call: -
j_call: TRBJ1-4
cdr3_aa: CASRADATNEKLFF
cdr3_nt: TGTGCCAGCAGGGCAGATGCAACTAATGAAAAACTGTTTTTT

v_call: TRBV4-2
clone_size: -
d_call: -
j_call: TRBJ2-7
cdr3_aa: CASSQEAVYEQYF
cdr3_nt: TGTGCCAGCAGCCAAGAAGCCGTTTATGAGCAGTACTTC

v_call: TRBV7-2
clone_size: -
d_call: TRBD1
j_call: TRBJ2-7
cdr3_aa: CASSPRQGAYEQYF
cdr3_nt: TGTGCCAGCAGCCCCAGACAGGGGGCCTACGAGCAGTACTTC

v_call: TRBV9
clone_size: -
d_call: TRBD1
j_call: TRBJ2-3
cdr3_aa: CASSGDRAGDTQYF
cdr3_nt: TGTGCCAGCAGCGGGGACAGGGCGGGAGATACGCAGTATTTT

v_call: TRBV21-1
clone_size: -
d_call: -
j_call: TRBJ2-3
cdr3_aa: CASSSGQGTDTQYF
cdr3_nt: TGTGCCAGCAGCTCGGGACAGGGTACAGATACGCAGTATTTT

v_call: TRBV2
clone_size: -
d_call: -
j_call: TRBJ1-6
cdr3_aa: CASGTGTNNSPLHF
cdr3_nt: TGTGCCAGCGGAACCGGGACCAATAATTCACCCCTCCACTTT

v_call: TRBV2
clone_size: once
d_call: TRBD2
j_call: TRBJ2-7
cdr3_aa: CASSDGLAGVSEQYF
cdr3_nt: TGTGCCAGCAGCGATGGACTAGCGGGAGTCTCCGAGCAGTACTTC

v_call: TRBV6-5
clone_size: -
d_call: -
j_call: TRBJ2-1
cdr3_aa: CASSRSGTDRNEQFF
cdr3_nt: TGTGCCAGCAGCCGATCAGGTACCGATCGGAATGAGCAGTTCTTC

v_call: TRBV11-2
clone_size: -
d_call: -
j_call: TRBJ2-7
cdr3_aa: CASSFPRGKPSYEQYF
cdr3_nt: TGTGCCAGCAGCTTTCCCCGAGGGAAACCATCCTACGAGCAGTACTTC

v_call: TRBV5-6
clone_size: -
d_call: -
j_call: TRBJ1-2
cdr3_aa: CASSLLGWGYGYTF
cdr3_nt: TGTGCCAGCAGCTTGTTGGGTTGGGGCTATGGCTACACCTTC

v_call: TRBV4-1
clone_size: -
d_call: -
j_call: TRBJ2-5
cdr3_aa: CASSRTDLEETQYF
cdr3_nt: TGCGCCAGCAGCCGGACAGATTTAGAAGAGACCCAGTACTTC

v_call: TRBV19
clone_size: -
d_call: TRBD1
j_call: TRBJ1-1
cdr3_aa: CASSIRQGTEAFF
cdr3_nt: TGTGCCAGTAGTATAAGACAGGGGACTGAAGCTTTCTTT

v_call: TRBV19
clone_size: -
d_call: -
j_call: TRBJ2-7
cdr3_aa: CASSRRQTQRTYEQYF
cdr3_nt: TGTGCCAGTAGTCGCAGACAGACCCAAAGGACTTACGAGCAGTACTTC

v_call: TRBV6-6
clone_size: -
d_call: TRBD2
j_call: TRBJ2-1
cdr3_aa: CASSTRGLADFNEQFF
cdr3_nt: TGTGCCAGCAGCACCCGGGGACTAGCGGATTTCAATGAGCAGTTCTTC

v_call: TRBV28
clone_size: -
d_call: TRBD2
j_call: TRBJ2-7
cdr3_aa: CASSLYAGVEQYF
cdr3_nt: TGTGCCAGCAGTTTATACGCGGGAGTCGAGCAGTACTTC

v_call: TRBV28
clone_size: -
d_call: TRBD2
j_call: TRBJ2-3
cdr3_aa: CASSSGLAGRPTDTQYF
cdr3_nt: TGTGCCAGCAGTTCGGGACTAGCGGGAAGACCCACAGATACGCAGTATTTT

v_call: TRBV7-8
clone_size: -
d_call: -
j_call: TRBJ2-4
cdr3_aa: CASSTTGLLAKNIQYF
cdr3_nt: TGTGCCAGCAGCACAACAGGGCTTCTAGCCAAAAACATTCAGTACTTC

v_call: TRBV28
clone_size: -
d_call: -
j_call: TRBJ2-7
cdr3_aa: CASSPGLPYEQYF
cdr3_nt: TGTGCCAGCAGTCCCGGGCTCCCCTACGAGCAGTACTTC

v_call: TRBV10-3
clone_size: -
d_call: -
j_call: TRBJ1-1
cdr3_aa: CAISAGTNTEAFF
cdr3_nt: TGTGCCATCAGCGCGGGGACGAACACTGAAGCTTTCTTT

v_call: TRBV28
clone_size: -
d_call: -
j_call: TRBJ2-6
cdr3_aa: CASSTLLGGANVLTF
cdr3_nt: TGTGCCAGCAGTACCCTGCTCGGGGGGGCCAACGTCCTGACTTTC

v_call: TRBV5-1
clone_size: -
d_call: TRBD2
j_call: TRBJ2-5
cdr3_aa: CASSLAGEGKTQYF
cdr3_nt: TGCGCCAGCAGCCTAGCGGGAGAGGGGAAGACCCAGTACTTC

v_call: TRBV15
clone_size: -
d_call: -
j_call: TRBJ2-1
cdr3_aa: CATSRDEGTHYNEQFF
cdr3_nt: TGTGCCACCAGCAGAGATGAGGGGACTCACTACAATGAGCAGTTCTTC

v_call: TRBV5-6
clone_size: -
d_call: -
j_call: TRBJ1-6
cdr3_aa: CASSFGKDNSPLHF
cdr3_nt: TGTGCCAGCAGCTTCGGGAAAGATAATTCACCCCTCCACTTT

v_call: TRBV10-1
clone_size: -
d_call: -
j_call: TRBJ2-2
cdr3_aa: CASSELSGKGPNTGELFF
cdr3_nt: TGCGCCAGCAGTGAGTTGTCGGGAAAGGGACCAAACACCGGGGAGCTGTTTTTT

v_call: TRBV5-4
clone_size: few
d_call: -
j_call: TRBJ1-1
cdr3_aa: CASSTQVNTEAFF
cdr3_nt: TGTGCCAGCAGCACACAGGTGAACACTGAAGCTTTCTTT

v_call: TRBV6-6
clone_size: -
d_call: -
j_call: TRBJ1-3
cdr3_aa: CASSTQLGSGNTIYF
cdr3_nt: TGTGCCAGCAGTACCCAGCTGGGTTCGGGAAACACCATATATTTT

v_call: TRBV6-4
clone_size: -
d_call: -
j_call: TRBJ1-1
cdr3_aa: CASSAGVFATEAFF
cdr3_nt: TGTGCCAGCAGCGCAGGCGTTTTCGCCACTGAAGCTTTCTTT

v_call: TRBV4-3
clone_size: -
d_call: TRBD1
j_call: TRBJ1-5
cdr3_aa: CASRQGPPQHF
cdr3_nt: TGCGCCAGCAGACAGGGGCCGCCCCAGCATTTT

v_call: TRBV2
clone_size: -
d_call: TRBD2
j_call: TRBJ2-7
cdr3_aa: CASSELAGASEQYF
cdr3_nt: TGTGCCAGCAGCGAACTAGCGGGAGCGAGCGAGCAGTACTTC

v_call: TRBV21-1
clone_size: -
d_call: -
j_call: TRBJ2-7
cdr3_aa: CASSKLEAGGIRRGGYEQYF
cdr3_nt: TGTGCCAGCAGCAAATTGGAAGCAGGGGGCATCCGGCGTGGAGGGTACGAGCAGTACTTC

v_call: TRBV5-1
clone_size: -
d_call: TRBD2
j_call: TRBJ2-7
cdr3_aa: CASSLLAGDEQYF
cdr3_nt: TGCGCCAGCAGCTTGCTAGCGGGAGACGAGCAGTACTTC

v_call: TRBV6-1
clone_size: -
d_call: TRBD2
j_call: TRBJ2-2
cdr3_aa: CASRRGLDVVGELFF
cdr3_nt: TGTGCCAGCAGAAGGGGACTAGACGTAGTCGGGGAGCTGTTTTTT

v_call: TRBV4-3
clone_size: once
d_call: -
j_call: TRBJ2-7
cdr3_aa: CASSQALGENYEQYF
cdr3_nt: TGCGCCAGCAGCCAAGCTCTGGGGGAGAACTACGAGCAGTACTTC

v_call: TRBV19
clone_size: -
d_call: -
j_call: TRBJ1-1
cdr3_aa: CASNGGLTQNTEAFF
cdr3_nt: TGTGCCAGTAATGGGGGCCTAACCCAGAACACTGAAGCTTTCTTT

v_call: TRBV27
clone_size: -
d_call: TRBD2
j_call: TRBJ2-3
cdr3_aa: CASSLVAGGQTQYF
cdr3_nt: TGTGCCAGCAGTTTAGTAGCGGGAGGACAGACGCAGTATTTT

v_call: TRBV28
clone_size: -
d_call: -
j_call: TRBJ1-2
cdr3_aa: CASSLTMGGYTF
cdr3_nt: TGTGCCAGCAGTTTAACAATGGGAGGCTACACCTTC

v_call: TRBV27
clone_size: once
d_call: TRBD1
j_call: TRBJ2-7
cdr3_aa: CATSRGQGRYEQYF
cdr3_nt: TGTGCCACCTCCCGAGGACAGGGTAGGTACGAGCAGTACTTC

v_call: TRBV7-9
clone_size: -
d_call: -
j_call: TRBJ2-1
cdr3_aa: CASSYGATEQFF
cdr3_nt: TGTGCCAGCAGTTATGGGGCTACCGAGCAGTTCTTC

v_call: TRBV15
clone_size: -
d_call: -
j_call: TRBJ2-7
cdr3_aa: CATSRARGYEQYF
cdr3_nt: TGTGCCACCAGCAGGGCCAGGGGCTACGAGCAGTACTTC

v_call: TRBV5-1
clone_size: -
d_call: -
j_call: TRBJ1-3
cdr3_aa: CASSSDSSGNTIYF
cdr3_nt: TGCGCCAGCAGCTCAGACAGCTCTGGAAACACCATATATTTT

v_call: TRBV5-1
clone_size: -
d_call: TRBD1
j_call: TRBJ2-7
cdr3_aa: CASSLRVLTGATREQYF
cdr3_nt: TGCGCCAGCAGCTTGCGGGTACTGACAGGGGCCACCCGCGAGCAGTACTTC